What follows are 8 T cell receptor beta chains derived from one specimen sequenced in a study of T-cell reconstitution after alpha-beta-depleted transplantation in children. Unique molecular identifiers featured in how the TCRbeta library was prepared. TCRdb reprocessed the PCR reads via MiXCR and lists one record per CDR3 protein. Among fewer than 500,000 distinct CDR3 sequences listed, about 45% were seen once. The sample in question was PBMCs, obtained before TCRalphabeta/CD19-depleted stem cell transplant. The receptors were gathered from a girl aged 2 to 10 with aplastic anemia, due to receive a stem cell transplant.

The rearrangement joins TRBV29-1 to TRBJ2-1; D not resolved. There are 11 residues in the CDR3. Trimming took 5 bases from V and 5 from J, leaving 7 bases between them. CDR1 SQVTM and CDR2 ANQGSEA come from the germline V gene. The CDR3 protein is CSVSRNNEQFF. The CDR3 DNA reads as TGCAGCGTTTCCAGGAACAATGAGCAGTTCTTC.

The chain joins TRBV15 to TRBJ2-1; D may correspond to TRBD1 or TRBD2 (5 bases each). The CDR3 runs to 14 residues. Trimming stripped 1 base from V and 6 bases from J, with 10 bases between. Germline lookup yields CDR1 LNHNV and CDR2 YYDKDF (reference sequence). CDR3: CATSRGRDRNEQFF. In nucleotides, the CDR3 is TGTGCCACCAGCAGAGGTCGGGACCGCAATGAGCAGTTCTTC.

This clonotype was observed a few times. The J gene is TRBJ2-5, the V gene TRBV20-1; 12 bases line up with TRBD2. CDR3 length equals 13 residues. V was pared by 5 bases and J by 4 bases, with 2 bases of the junction left unmatched. Germline V gene sequence: CDR1 DFQATT, CDR2 SNEGSKA (reference sequence). CDR3 loop: CSASGLAGETQYF. Here the CDR3 DNA reads TGCAGTGCTTCGGGACTAGCGGGAGAGACCCAGTACTTC.

This sequence joins TRBV7-2 and TRBJ2-1, with no clear D. The CDR3 consists of 13 residues. V lost 5 bases, J lost 0 bases, and 5 bases lay in between. CDR1 and CDR2 (germline): SGHTA, FQGNSA. The CDR3 region is CASSLPSYNEQFF. In DNA, the CDR3 is TGTGCCAGCAGCCTACCCTCCTACAATGAGCAGTTCTTC.

The chain is built from TRBV6-1 and TRBJ1-2; no clear D. V shed 3 bases and J shed 4 bases, with 6 bases lying between them. Germline V CDR1 and CDR2: MNHNS, SASEGT. CDR3 length: 12 amino acids. The CDR3 bases are TGTGCCAGCAGTGATAAAGGCTATGGCTACACCTTC. It translates to CASSDKGYGYTF.

Ten or more counts support this clonotype. This chain connects TRBV7-2 to TRBJ2-5; D not certain. CDR3 length: 14 residues. With 3 bases removed from V and 4 bases from J, the gap between germline ends came to 12 bases. Germline CDR1 SGHTA, CDR2 FQGNSA. CDR3 nucleotide sequence: TGTGCCAGCAGCTTGGACGCGCGAGGAGAGACCCAGTACTTC. Protein: CASSLDARGETQYF.

In this sample, this clonotype turned up many times. The chain uses TRBV7-2 and TRBJ2-7, with 10 positions matching TRBD2. This CDR3 has 17 amino acids. V gave up 3 bases and J gave up 0 bases; unmatched junction bases: 8. The germline CDR1 and CDR2 sequences are SGHTA and FQGNSA. CDR3 protein: CASSFWPSGGSSYEQYF. The CDR3, as DNA: TGTGCCAGCAGCTTTTGGCCTAGCGGGGGAAGCTCCTACGAGCAGTACTTC.

CDR3 sequence: CSARVPGTGYEQYF. As DNA, the CDR3 is TGCAGTGCTAGAGTGCCTGGGACTGGATACGAGCAGTACTTC. The chain combines TRBV20-1 with TRBJ2-7, with a possible D match to TRBD2 (6 bases). This CDR3 has 14 amino acids. In germline, CDR1 is DFQATT, CDR2 SNEGSKA (reference sequence). V lost 1 base and J 4 bases, leaving 14 bases between the germline ends.